This entry describes one T cell receptor (beta chain). This entry comes from a study of blood T cell repertoires in COVID-19. The overall study: COVID-19 samples, acute and convalescent, were from the United States, Italy and Spain.

The repertoire was sequenced with immunoSEQ multiplex PCR; TCRdb's copy has only in-frame clones and lacks some. The sample holds 35,000 or so clones, roughly 78% seen once. Germline CDR1 and CDR2: MDHEN and SYDVKM. The CDR3 extends over 14 amino acids. Trimming cost V 1 base and J 4 bases, with 7 bases left between them. This chain links TRBV28 with TRBJ1-4; a possible D gene is TRBD1 (5 bases). Source material: peripheral blood. This TCR was recovered from a woman in her sixties or seventies with acute or convalescent COVID-19. The CDR3 loop is CASSLLQGNEKLFF. The DNA of the CDR3 is TGTGCCAGCAGTTTATTGCAGGGTAATGAAAAACTGTTTTTT.